A selection of T cell receptor beta chains follows, all from one sample in a study of control samples from healthy donors and cancer patients. Profiling relied on immunoSEQ multiplex PCR, and the TCRdb table lists in-frame clones only, not all of them. The sample lists some 65,000 clones, over 65% occurring once. The sequenced sample consisted of PBMCs. The receptor set was obtained from a woman aged 45-65 years with lung cancer. CDR3s include the opening cysteine and the closing phenylalanine or tryptophan. The order of the fields is J gene, V gene, clone size, D gene, CDR3 DNA, CDR3 protein. A D gene is named only where the DNA matches it firmly. Not all rows give a size; the values are once, few, many and, for expanded clones, a class.

>TRBJ2-1|TRBV5-1|-|-
TGCGCCAGCAGCTTGCGACAGAATTCCTACAATGAGCAGTTCTTC
CASSLRQNSYNEQFF
>TRBJ2-7|TRBV12-5|-|TRBD2
TGTGCTAGTGGTAAGGGACTAGCGGGAAGCGAGCAGTACTTC
CASGKGLAGSEQYF
>TRBJ2-3|TRBV6-5|-|TRBD1
TGTGCCAGCATCCGGACAGGGTCCGTACTAGATACGCAGTATTTT
CASIRTGSVLDTQYF
>TRBJ1-6|TRBV18|-|-
TGTGCCAGCTCATTTGCGGACAGTTTGGGATCACCCCTCCACTTT
CASSFADSLGSPLHF
>TRBJ1-6|TRBV12-3/TRBV12-4|-|-
TGTGCCAGCAGTCCTAAGTATAATTCACCCCTCCACTTT
CASSPKYNSPLHF
>TRBJ1-1|TRBV6-5|-|-
TGTGCCAGCGGGCTATCCTGGGAGAACACTGAAGCTTTCTTT
CASGLSWENTEAFF
>TRBJ2-1|TRBV6-5|-|-
TGTGCCAGCAGTCCAGCGAGCTCCTACAATGAGCAGTTCTTC
CASSPASSYNEQFF
>TRBJ1-5|TRBV11-2|-|-
TGTGCCAGCAGCCCAGAGGGGGGGGCCAATCAGCCCCAGCATTTT
CASSPEGGANQPQHF
>TRBJ1-2|TRBV5-6|few|-
TGTGCCAGCAGCTTATCAGAGGCTTGGGTCTATGGCTACACCTTC
CASSLSEAWVYGYTF
>TRBJ2-2|TRBV5-8|-|-
TGTGCCAGCAGTAGGGCCGGGACCCTTCTCACCGGGGAGCTGTTTTTT
CASSRAGTLLTGELFF
>TRBJ2-7|TRBV12-3/TRBV12-4|-|-
TGTGCCAGCAAGTTTGGGTACGAGCAGTACTTC
CASKFGYEQYF